These 3 T cell receptor beta chains were sequenced from one sample in a study of blood T cell repertoires in COVID-19. The protocol was immunoSEQ multiplex PCR, while the TCRdb copy is restricted to in-frame clones and leaves out a portion. In the table there are under 200,000 clones, 81% of which are singletons. Source material: PBMCs or T cells enriched from blood (not recorded which). The receptor source for this set is a woman between 40 and 55 years old with acute COVID-19.

This clone was detected once. This rearrangement joins TRBV18 to TRBJ1-2, with D hard to call. The V and J ends lost 6 bases and 2 bases respectively, with 13 bases between them. The CDR3 runs to 14 residues. Germline CDR1 reads KGHSH; CDR2 reads LQKENI. CDR3 nucleotides: TGTGCCAGCTCGGAAGACATCTTCAACTATGGCTACACCTTC. This translates into CASSEDIFNYGYTF.

This clone was recorded a few times. The CDR3 sequence is CASSLALADLRGFF. As DNA, the CDR3 is TGTGCCAGCAGCTTAGCCCTAGCGGATCTGAGGGGGTTCTTC. The J gene is TRBJ2-1, the V gene TRBV7-8; 7 bases align to TRBD2. V shed 0 bases, J shed 15 bases, and the junction held 11 bases outside the gene matches. The CDR3 length is 14 residues. Germline assignment: CDR1 SGHVS and CDR2 FQNEAQ.

This clone was seen a handful of times. The chain uses TRBV28 and TRBJ2-2; D unclear. The CDR3 length is 15 residues. Germline CDR1 and CDR2: MDHEN and SYDVKM. V was shortened by 1 base and J by 1 base, with 7 bases between the two germline ends. DNA for the CDR3: TGTGCCAGCAGTTTATACAGTTTGAACACCGGGGAGCTGTTTTTT. This encodes CASSLYSLNTGELFF.